Listed below are T cell receptor beta chains from one sample, sequenced in a study of cytotoxic CD8 clonotypes in ibrutinib-treated CLL. The table came from immunoSEQ multiplex PCR; TCRdb's copy has only in-frame clones and leaves some out. The table has about 160,000 clones, roughly 84% seen once; the top ten hold more than 2.5%. Specimen: PBMCs, collected at disease progression, from a patient treated with ibrutinib. These receptors all stem from a human donor with chronic lymphocytic leukemia. CDR3s include the opening cysteine and the closing phenylalanine or tryptophan. Each record gives: J gene, V gene, clone size, CDR3 protein. Clone size is shown for a subset of rows, as once, few, many or a class of expanded clone.

j_gene: TRBJ2-3
v_gene: TRBV7-9
abundance: .
CDR3aa: CASSIYSGRRADTQYF

j_gene: TRBJ2-7
v_gene: TRBV6-5
abundance: .
CDR3aa: CASSYSGKRFDEQYF

j_gene: TRBJ2-1
v_gene: TRBV27
abundance: .
CDR3aa: CASSHHRTTYANEQFF

j_gene: TRBJ2-4
v_gene: TRBV7-9
abundance: few
CDR3aa: CASSPALADKNIQYF

j_gene: TRBJ2-1
v_gene: TRBV18
abundance: .
CDR3aa: CASSPRGSAGLHEQFF

j_gene: TRBJ2-3
v_gene: TRBV4-2
abundance: few
CDR3aa: CASSQERLAGGDTQYF

j_gene: TRBJ1-3
v_gene: TRBV28
abundance: .
CDR3aa: CASSLGGAGGNTIYF

j_gene: TRBJ1-3
v_gene: TRBV21-1
abundance: .
CDR3aa: CASSKRGSGGNTIYF

j_gene: TRBJ2-1
v_gene: TRBV2
abundance: .
CDR3aa: CASSRRGTSGYNEQFF

j_gene: TRBJ2-2
v_gene: TRBV14
abundance: .
CDR3aa: CASSQAGRSGELFF

j_gene: TRBJ2-7
v_gene: TRBV5-6
abundance: .
CDR3aa: CASSLGLAGSYEQYF

j_gene: TRBJ2-5
v_gene: TRBV5-1
abundance: .
CDR3aa: CASRTGGGRGEETQYF

j_gene: TRBJ2-1
v_gene: TRBV9
abundance: few
CDR3aa: CASSGRKERNEQFF

j_gene: TRBJ2-7
v_gene: TRBV5-1
abundance: .
CDR3aa: CASRSGRDILYEQYF

j_gene: TRBJ2-7
v_gene: TRBV9
abundance: .
CDR3aa: CASSVYGLKDEQYF

j_gene: TRBJ2-7
v_gene: TRBV7-8
abundance: .
CDR3aa: CASSSGGREAPYEQYF

j_gene: TRBJ2-7
v_gene: TRBV6-6
abundance: .
CDR3aa: CASSYFPGREGYEQYF

j_gene: TRBJ2-2
v_gene: TRBV7-3
abundance: .
CDR3aa: CASSLMAGPANTGELFF

j_gene: TRBJ1-2
v_gene: TRBV15
abundance: .
CDR3aa: CATSTGVYGYTF

j_gene: TRBJ2-7
v_gene: TRBV4-2
abundance: .
CDR3aa: CASSQGGDYEQYF

j_gene: TRBJ2-1
v_gene: TRBV11-3
abundance: .
CDR3aa: CASSPVAVGNEQFF

j_gene: TRBJ2-2
v_gene: TRBV25-1
abundance: .
CDR3aa: CASSEPGQGKHTGELFF

j_gene: TRBJ2-1
v_gene: TRBV5-1
abundance: .
CDR3aa: CASSLAGQWAPSGRGYNEQFF

j_gene: TRBJ1-2
v_gene: TRBV11-2
abundance: .
CDR3aa: CASSQDRVNYGYTF

j_gene: TRBJ1-5
v_gene: TRBV5-5
abundance: .
CDR3aa: CASSARLNSNQPQHF

j_gene: TRBJ2-3
v_gene: TRBV11-3
abundance: once
CDR3aa: CASSLYASAYTDTQYF